Presented here are 7 T cell receptor beta chains from one specimen sequenced in a study of cytomegalovirus exposure and HLA in healthy donors. The PCR made use of 60 Vbeta and 13 Jbeta primers. The protocol was immunoSEQ multiplex PCR, while the TCRdb copy is restricted to in-frame clones and leaves out a portion. The table has some 130,000 clones, approximately 60% seen once; the top ten hold approximately 1.7%. The sequenced material came from PBMCs. Every receptor here comes from a human donor in good health.

The rearrangement links TRBV7-9 to TRBJ2-7, with 11 nucleotides matching TRBD2. The CDR3 contains 13 residues. V gave up 10 bases and J gave up 5 bases; unmatched junction bases: 7. Germline V CDR1 and CDR2: SEHNR, FQNEAQ (reference sequence). CDR3 protein: CATKLAGAHEQYF. CDR3 in DNA: TGTGCCACCAAACTAGCGGGAGCCCACGAGCAGTACTTC.

Remarks on this clone: Other DNA sequences in the sample encode the same CDR3. The chain carries TRBV7-3 and TRBJ2-1; TRBD1 agrees at 8 bases. This CDR3 has 15 amino acids. CDR1 is SGHTA and CDR2 is FQGTGA in the germline V gene. V lost 5 bases, J lost 3 bases, and 6 bases stayed unmatched. The CDR3 sequence is CASSPRQGSYNEQFF. CDR3 sequence (DNA): TGTGCCAGCAGCCCAAGACAGGGGAGCTACAATGAGCAGTTCTTC.

Concerning this clone itself: Its ends do not fully match the called genes, so a read error is possible. The chain recombines TRBV4-3 with TRBJ2-7, with 9 positions matching TRBD2. CDR3 length: 15 amino acids. In germline, CDR1 is LGHNA, CDR2 YSLEER. The CDR3 loop reads CAGSQVAGGTYEQYF. The CDR3 DNA reads TGCGCCGGCAGCCAAGTTGCGGGAGGGACCTACGAGCAGTACTTC.

The V call is TRBV28, the J call TRBJ2-3; the D is unclear. Trimming shortened V by 6 bases and J by 3 bases, and 7 bases separated the two germline ends. The CDR3 is 12 residues long. Germline V gives CDR1 MDHEN, CDR2 SYDVKM. CDR3 amino acids: CASRASTDTQYF. As DNA, the CDR3 is TGTGCCAGCAGGGCTAGTACAGATACGCAGTATTTT.

J is TRBJ2-2 and V is TRBV7-3; D might be TRBD1 (5 bases). CDR1 is SGHTA, CDR2 FQGTGA, per germline. Trimming removed 6 bases at V and 0 bases at J, with 14 bases between. The CDR3 is 16 residues long. The CDR3 is CASSRRQGSNTGELFF. CDR3 DNA sequence: TGTGCCAGCAGTCGACGTCAGGGCTCGAACACCGGGGAGCTGTTTTTT.

The chain couples TRBV6-1 to TRBJ2-2; 7 nucleotides line up with TRBD2. Germline V gene sequence: CDR1 MNHNS, CDR2 SASEGT. V lost 6 bases and J lost 6; bases outside the gene matches: 19. The CDR3 extends over 18 amino acids. This chain's CDR3 is CASSEQSLLATTAGELFF. For the CDR3, the DNA is TGTGCCAGCAGCGAACAATCACTACTAGCGACCACGGCCGGGGAGCTGTTTTTT.

The chain carries TRBV12-5 and TRBJ2-3; unclear D gene. Germline V gives CDR1 LGHNT, CDR2 FRNRAP. The CDR3 loop spans 15 amino acids. The V end was cut by 6 bases, the J end by 0 bases, with 13 bases between. The CDR3 bases are TGTGCTAGTGGCACGCTTAGTGCTAGCACAGATACGCAGTATTTT. It is translated as CASGTLSASTDTQYF.